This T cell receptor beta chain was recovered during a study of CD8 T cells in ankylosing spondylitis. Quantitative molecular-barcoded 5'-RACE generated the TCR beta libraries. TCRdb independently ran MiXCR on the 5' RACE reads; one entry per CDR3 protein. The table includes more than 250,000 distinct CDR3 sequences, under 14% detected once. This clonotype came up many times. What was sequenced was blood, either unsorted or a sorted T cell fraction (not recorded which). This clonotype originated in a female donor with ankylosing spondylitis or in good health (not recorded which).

In DNA form, the CDR3 reads TGTGCCAGCGGACCTGGGACTAGGTTTATCAATGAGCAGTTCTTC. Its translation: CASGPGTRFINEQFF. The V call is TRBV12-3 or TRBV12-4, the J call TRBJ2-1; 8 bases fit TRBD2. Trimming cost V 8 bases and J 6 bases; bases outside gene matches: 12. The CDR3 spans 15 residues.